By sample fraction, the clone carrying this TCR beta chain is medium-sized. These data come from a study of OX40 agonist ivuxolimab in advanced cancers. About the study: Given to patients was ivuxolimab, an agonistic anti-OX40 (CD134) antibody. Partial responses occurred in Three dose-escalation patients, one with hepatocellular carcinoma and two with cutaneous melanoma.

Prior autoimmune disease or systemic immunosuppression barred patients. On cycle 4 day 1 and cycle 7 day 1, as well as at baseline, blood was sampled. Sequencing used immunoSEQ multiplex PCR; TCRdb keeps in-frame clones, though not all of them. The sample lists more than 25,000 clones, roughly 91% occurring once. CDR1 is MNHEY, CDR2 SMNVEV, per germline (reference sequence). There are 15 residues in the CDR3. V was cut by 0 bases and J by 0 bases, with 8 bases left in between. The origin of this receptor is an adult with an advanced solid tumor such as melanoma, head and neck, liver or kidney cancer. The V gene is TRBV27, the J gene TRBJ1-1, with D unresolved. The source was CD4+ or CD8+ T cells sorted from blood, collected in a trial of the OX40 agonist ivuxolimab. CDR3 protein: CASSLSRSLNTEAFF. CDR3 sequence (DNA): TGTGCCAGCAGTTTATCTCGATCCTTGAACACTGAAGCTTTCTTT.